This T cell receptor beta chain is from a study of technical replicates of blood from a handful of donors (dated by TCRdb to about 2017). The CDR3, cysteine through phenylalanine, is 15 amino acids long. Only CDR3 DNA is held: 45 bases, read in frame from base 1. The germline V gene encodes CDR1 SGHRS and CDR2 YFSETQ. V sheds 4 bases and J sheds 0 bases, leaving 11 bases between their ends. The protocol used for the library was the immunoSEQ multiplex PCR assay. The table comes from immuneACCESS by way of TCRdb, which keeps in-frame sequences with V and J called. Part of the clones is missing from these tables; in studies checked, under half for an unresolved V gene and the rest for unknown reasons. In this sample the table shows tens of thousands of clones, 85% to 95% of which occur a single time. Of the sample, 0.2% to 0.3% falls within the top ten clones. Regarding this clone: Its target antigen remains unknown. No much larger clone is present one base from it, and per-base qualities are unavailable.

The receptor was isolated from a human donor in good health. This chain is built from TRBV5-1 and TRBJ2-1; the best D guess is TRBD2, with 5 bases matching. Material for sequencing was T cells isolated from PBMCs. The nucleotides read TGCGCCAGCAGCGTAACTAGTCCCTCCTACAATGAGCAGTTCTTC. Translated, it gives CASSVTSPSYNEQFF.